This TCR beta chain was found in a study of OX40 agonist ivuxolimab in advanced cancers. Some clones are missing from TCRdb's copy, which holds only in-frame ones; the method was immunoSEQ multiplex PCR. Altogether roughly 64,000 clones are present, approximately 84% being singletons, with the ten largest covering 9.8%. This CDR3 has 14 amino acids. Germline values: CDR1 MGHRA, CDR2 YSYEKL. With 3 bases clipped from V and 4 bases from J, the junction kept 2 bases outside the gene matches. Source: CD4+ or CD8+ T cells sorted from blood, taken in a trial of the OX40 agonist ivuxolimab. This sequence joins TRBV4-1 and TRBJ2-7; 11 positions agree with TRBD1. This TCR came from an adult with an advanced solid tumor such as melanoma, head and neck, liver or kidney cancer. The CDR3 DNA reads as TGCGCCAGCAGCCAGAGGGACAGGGGGTACGAGCAGTACTTC. Protein: CASSQRDRGYEQYF.